Below, 21 T cell receptor beta chains from the same sample are listed, as sequenced in a study of OX40 agonist ivuxolimab in advanced cancers. Data came from immunoSEQ multiplex PCR; TCRdb stores just in-frame clones and leaves some out. The sample consists of about 95,000 clones, 90% to 95% of them appearing once. This specimen was CD4+ or CD8+ T cells sorted from blood, taken in a trial of the OX40 agonist ivuxolimab. Receptor source: an adult with an advanced solid tumor such as melanoma, head and neck, liver or kidney cancer.

The chain employs TRBV29-1 and TRBJ2-3; D is uncertain. The CDR3 is 13 residues long. CDR1 and CDR2 from the germline V gene are SQVTM and ANQGSEA. Trimming cost V 8 bases and J 2 bases, with 14 bases left between them. The CDR3 here is CSLRATSTDTQYF. The CDR3, as DNA: TGCAGCCTTCGGGCTACGTCCACAGATACGCAGTATTTT.

The J gene is TRBJ1-2, the V gene TRBV5-1, with D possibly TRBD1 on 5 matching bases. The V gene's germline CDR1 is SGHRS and CDR2 YFSETQ. Trimming left V 2 bases short and J 4 bases short, with 12 bases between. The CDR3 runs to 14 residues. CDR3 nucleotide sequence: TGCGCCAGCAGCTTCGGGACGGCACCCTATGGCTACACCTTC. Protein: CASSFGTAPYGYTF.

The chain uses TRBV2 and TRBJ1-4; 7 bases agree with TRBD1. This CDR3 contains 14 residues. From germline, CDR1 is SNHLY and CDR2 FYNNEI. With V trimmed by 8 bases and J by 4 bases, 7 bases remained unmatched. CDR3 coding DNA: TGTGCCAGCGGCAGACAGGGCCTTAATGAAAAACTGTTTTTT. It is translated as CASGRQGLNEKLFF.

J is TRBJ2-2 and V is TRBV19; 9 positions agree with TRBD2. Germline assignment: CDR1 LNHDA and CDR2 SQIVND (reference sequence). This CDR3 comprises 14 residues. V was pared by 10 bases and J by 1 base, with 4 bases of the junction left unmatched. The CDR3 protein is CATGREGNTGELFF. The DNA of the CDR3 is TGTGCCACGGGGCGGGAGGGGAACACCGGGGAGCTGTTTTTT.

The chain joins TRBV4-1 to TRBJ1-3, with D unclear. Germline-derived CDR1 and CDR2 are MGHRA and YSYEKL. V lost 4 bases to trimming and J lost 3 bases, with 22 bases between them. The CDR3 spans 18 residues. The CDR3 spells CASSPTLGDLALGNTIYF. CDR3 coding DNA: TGCGCCAGCAGCCCCACATTGGGAGATTTGGCCCTTGGAAACACCATATATTTT.

Written as DNA, the CDR3 is TGTGCCAGCAGCCAAGAAACTAGCGGGAGCGTAGGTGAGCAGTTCTTC. It specifies CASSQETSGSVGEQFF. V gene TRBV4-2 combines with J gene TRBJ2-1; 11 positions match TRBD2. There are 16 residues in the CDR3. With 0 bases clipped from V and 9 bases from J, the junction kept 7 bases outside the gene matches. Germline assignment: CDR1 LGHNA and CDR2 YNFKEQ.

The V call is TRBV12-1, the J call TRBJ1-2; the table's D call of TRBD1 was not tested on the DNA. TRBV12-1 is noted as a pseudogene. This CDR3 is 11 amino acids long. The CDR3 nucleotides read TGTGCCTCGTGGGACAGCCATGGCTACACCTTC. It translates to CASWDSHGYTF.

The rearrangement links TRBV10-1 to TRBJ1-2; D gene uncertain. The CDR3 covers 14 residues. V was shortened by 2 bases and J by 2 bases, with 9 bases between the two germline ends. The germline V gene encodes CDR1 WNHNN and CDR2 SYGVQD (reference sequence). The CDR3 region has the DNA TGCGCCAGCAGTGAGGCCGGAACGAACTATGGCTACACCTTC. The encoded protein is CASSEAGTNYGYTF.

This chain links TRBV5-4 with TRBJ1-2; unclear D gene. Trimming pared 3 bases from V and 7 bases from J, leaving 10 bases between. The CDR3 loop spans 12 amino acids. The V gene's germline CDR1 is SGHNT and CDR2 YYREEE (reference sequence). The CDR3 nucleotides are TGTGCCAGCAGCTCTGGGCTACTTGGCTACACCTTC. Translation: CASSSGLLGYTF.

This chain links TRBV5-1 with TRBJ2-5; unclear D gene. Germline V gene data show CDR1 as SGHRS and CDR2 as YFSETQ. The CDR3 is 15 residues long. Trimming removed 1 base from V and 0 bases from J, with 10 bases in between. The CDR3 is CASSLTGRDQETQYF. In nucleotides, the CDR3 is TGCGCCAGCAGCTTGACCGGAAGGGACCAAGAGACCCAGTACTTC. The entire variable domain, with the rest obtained from reference TRBV5-1 and TRBJ2-5, is as follows: KAGVTQTPRYLIKTRGQQVTLSCSPISGHRSVSWYQQTPGQGLQFLFEYFSETQRNKGNFPGRFSGRQFSNSRSEMNVSTLELGDSALYLCASSLTGRDQETQYFGPGTRLLVL.

This clone was counted a single time. This chain joins TRBV27 and TRBJ2-7; tentatively, D is TRBD1 (5 bases). The CDR3 contains 13 residues. V dropped 8 bases and J dropped 2 bases, with 13 bases sitting between them. The germline V gene encodes CDR1 MNHEY and CDR2 SMNVEV (reference sequence). DNA of the CDR3: TGTGCCAGCGGCCGACAGAACACCTACGAGCAGTACTTC. As protein: CASGRQNTYEQYF.

V usage is TRBV18 and J usage is TRBJ1-1; weak D call: TRBD1 (5 bases). Deletions cut 3 bases from V and 0 bases from J, with 8 bases between. Germline CDR1 and CDR2: KGHSH and LQKENI. This CDR3 is 14 amino acids long. The CDR3 protein is CASSPKQVNTEAFF. The DNA for the CDR3 is TGTGCCAGCTCACCGAAACAGGTGAACACTGAAGCTTTCTTT.

The gene calls are TRBV19 and TRBJ1-1; 8 bases are a match to TRBD1. Trimming took 6 bases from V and 1 from J; bases not matched to a gene: 7. The germline V gene has CDR1 LNHDA and CDR2 SQIVND (reference sequence). CDR3 length equals 15 residues. The CDR3 sequence: CASRPGQGGNTEAFF. The CDR3 coding sequence is TGTGCCAGTAGGCCCGGACAGGGCGGGAACACTGAAGCTTTCTTT.

The V call is TRBV7-2, the J call TRBJ2-7, with a tentative D call TRBD1 (5 bases). CDR1 SGHTA and CDR2 FQGNSA come from the germline V gene. V was clipped by 5 bases and J by 5 bases, with 16 bases between them. CDR3 size: 14 residues. The CDR3: CASSRSGNRDEQYF. As DNA, the CDR3 is TGTGCCAGCAGCCGATCAGGGAACCGGGACGAGCAGTACTTC.

This chain links TRBV19 with TRBJ2-7, with a weak D call TRBD1 (6 bases). The germline V gene encodes CDR1 LNHDA and CDR2 SQIVND (reference sequence). Trimming stripped 4 bases from V and 5 bases from J, with 9 bases between. The length of the CDR3 is 12 residues. CDR3 sequence: CASSRQGHEQYF. The CDR3 nucleotides are TGTGCCAGTAGTAGGCAGGGGCACGAGCAGTACTTC.

The CDR3 nucleotides read TGCGCCAGCAGCTCTCGGACTAGCGGGAGCTCAGATACGCAGTATTTT. Translated, it gives CASSSRTSGSSDTQYF. The chain combines TRBV5-1 with TRBJ2-3, with 13 bases aligning to TRBD2. The germline gives CDR1 SGHRS, CDR2 YFSETQ. J gave up 4 bases and V 3 bases, and 5 bases lay outside the gene matches. The CDR3 is made up of 16 amino acids.

The rearrangement uses TRBV7-2 and TRBJ2-7, with D tentatively TRBD1 or TRBD2 (5 bases each). Germline CDR1 reads SGHTA; CDR2 reads FQGNSA. V lost 4 bases to trimming and J lost 7 bases, with 17 bases between them. The CDR3 loop spans 14 amino acids. The CDR3 here is CASSSVPGTGEQYF. The CDR3 DNA sequence: TGTGCCAGCAGCTCAGTTCCAGGGACCGGGGAGCAGTACTTC.

This sequence joins TRBV2 and TRBJ2-7; 8 bases fit TRBD2. CDR1 and CDR2 (germline): SNHLY, FYNNEI. With V trimmed by 3 bases and J by 2 bases, 3 bases remained unmatched. This CDR3 region has 14 residues. The CDR3 reads CASSEIAGPYEQYF. The DNA for the CDR3 is TGTGCCAGCAGTGAGATAGCGGGACCCTACGAGCAGTACTTC.

V and J are TRBV30 and TRBJ2-3; 10 bases agree with TRBD2. Looked up from germline, CDR1 is GTSNPN and CDR2 is SVGIG (reference sequence). The CDR3 loop spans 15 amino acids. Trimming cost V 5 bases and J 1 base; bases outside gene matches: 6. CDR3 sequence reads: CAWDSGTSGTDTQYF. CDR3 sequence (DNA): TGTGCCTGGGACTCCGGGACTAGCGGCACAGATACGCAGTATTTT.

The chain links TRBV7-2 to TRBJ1-1; D gene unclear. Germline V gene data show CDR1 as SGHTA and CDR2 as FQGNSA. The CDR3 has 14 residues. The V gene lost 5 bases and the J gene lost 4 bases, with 14 bases spanning the gap. The CDR3 bases are TGTGCCAGCAGCCTCGGACGGACGGGCACTGAAGCTTTCTTT. It translates to CASSLGRTGTEAFF.

The chain employs TRBV7-9 and TRBJ2-2; 8 bases agree with TRBD2. Losses at the gene ends were 6 bases for V and 0 bases for J; bases not matched to a gene: 3. Germline CDR1 reads SEHNR; CDR2 reads FQNEAQ (reference sequence). The CDR3 has 15 amino acids. The CDR3 sequence: CASRVAGPNTGELFF. The CDR3 bases are TGTGCCAGCAGGGTAGCGGGACCGAACACCGGGGAGCTGTTTTTT.